This TCR beta chain is drawn from a study of blood T cells in healthy people across ages (dated by TCRdb to between 2015 and 2017). Looking at the study overall: In model experiments, roughly one uniquely barcoded TCR beta cDNA molecule per two T cells was captured by template switching. To track age-related changes in TCR beta repertoire diversity, the study relied on deep sequencing normalized with unique cDNA molecular identifiers. The donors were split into four age groups: young (average around 15 years), middle-aged (39), aged (62) and long-lived (over 80). Using the same blood draw, the study looked at two additional independent replicas of 1 million unique cDNA reads for two donors, one aged 18 to 30 and the other aged 80 or older.

The CDR3 has 15 amino acids, counting the end cysteine and phenylalanine. Only the CDR3 DNA stays, 45 bases, in frame from base 1. CDR1 and CDR2 are read off the germline V gene (reference sequence) as MNHNY and SVGAGI. Here V drops 4 bases and J drops 4 bases, and the junction holds 8 bases not matched to any gene. General conclusions and limits of the study: Total diversity estimates from one million sequenced T cells were considered lower bounds and underestimates. As age increased, observed TCR beta diversity per million T cells dropped in a roughly linear way, and a significant reduction was already evident by age 40. Conclusive comparison of naive and antigen-experienced compartments was prevented by the profiling of bulk unsorted PBMCs. Observed TCR beta diversity correlated strongly with the percentage of naive T cells measured by flow cytometry. The CMV infection status of donors was not known, potentially confounding age-related changes in expanded clonotypes. The long-lived group showed more naive CD4+ T cells, fewer expanded clones and increased TCR diversity than the aged group, suggesting age selection.

The 39 donors, aged roughly 6 to 90 years, were systemically healthy Caucasian individuals from Russia. Each donor gave 9 to 10 milliliters of peripheral blood, collected into EDTA-treated Vacutainer tubes. Ficoll-Paque density-gradient centrifugation was used to isolate PBMCs, with at least 7 million per sample. Trizol reagent was used to extract total RNA from PBMCs, with at least 5 micrograms per sample. For every donor, flow cytometry on a PBMC aliquot measured the percentage of naive CD45RAhigh/CD27high T cells. The library relied on 5' RACE. The instrument given in TCRdb is Illumina HiSeq 2500. A second PCR of roughly 7 to 11 cycles was performed with a sample-barcoded 5' primer and a J-beta primer mix. A template-switch 5' adaptor carrying 12 random nucleotides introduced a unique molecular identifier onto each TCR beta cDNA molecule. Each sample yielded at least 2.5 million CDR3-containing paired-end reads. All of the RNA was converted into first-strand cDNA using the Mint cDNA synthesis kit, with a TRBC-specific oligonucleotide serving as the primer. Following uracil-DNA glycosylase treatment, a first 18-cycle PCR with universal primers M1SS and BC2_uni_R was performed on all cDNA. The authors' analysis ran thus. Each sample was normalized by randomly selecting 1 million high-quality reads, each carrying a distinct molecular identifier. Instead of being binned into consensus sequences, reads with shared molecular identifiers were discarded. MiTCR, run with a Q25 quality threshold and the strictest error-elimination algorithm, handled CDR3 identification, clonotype clustering and error correction. Lower-bound total TCR beta diversity was estimated with a nonparametric unseen species model using Euler transformation. The raw public reads went through TCRdb reprocessing: fastp at Q25, MiXCR clone calling, in-frame beta chains kept. Each entry is one CDR3 protein sequence, shown with its most common DNA and genes. TCRdb's processing, not the authors', yielded these V and J calls. This sample comprises fewer than 600,000 distinct CDR3 sequences, roughly a quarter of them detected only once. Jointly, the top ten make up approximately 3.5% of the sample.

Comment on this clonotype: The antigen it recognizes is unknown. It has no much larger one-base neighbor in the sample; base qualities were not kept.

The same sample was also used in a study of T cells of mothers and their children. The second source states: The donors were nine systemically healthy Caucasian individuals, made up of three mothers and their six children. cDNA synthesis used all of the extracted RNA, with roughly 1.5 ug of RNA in each 15 ul reaction. In the second PCR, sample barcodes and 2-4 random nucleotides were introduced via the M1S primer. Each mother yielded over 8.5 million TCR beta CDR3 reads and each child 2.5 million to 3 million reads. In both related and unrelated pairs, thymic selection shapes the output of TCR recombination in a similar way, with inherited differences having only a minor effect. Normalized repertoire overlap in related mother-child pairs was always slightly higher than in unrelated mother-child pairs, but the difference was never significant. No persistent microchimeric T cell clones were found, with a detection sensitivity of approximately 95 clones per million clonotypes. In the study, deep NGS was used to compare the TCR beta repertoires of mothers and children, and features distinguishing related mother-child pairs from unrelated individuals were sought. The mean age was roughly 36 +/- 4 years for the mothers and roughly 11 +/- 4 years for the children. After adapters were ligated using NEBNext reagents, the libraries underwent 100+100 nt paired-end sequencing on an Illumina HiSeq 2000. To prevent cross-contamination, the mother and child libraries were prepared one month apart and sequenced in separate runs. Between about 500,000 and 2,300,000 distinct TCR beta clonotypes were identified per donor. Naive TCR beta clonotypes were estimated from low-frequency clonotypes matched to each donor's FACS-determined naive share, without sorting.

Recombination joined TRBV6-6 with TRBJ2-5, with 8 bases matching TRBD1. The sample taken for sequencing was blood. The TCR originated in a boy aged 2 to 9 in good health. The CDR3 here reads CASSSHRGSVETQYF. The DNA sequence follows: TGTGCCAGCAGTTCTCACAGGGGGTCGGTAGAGACCCAGTACTTC.